This is a list of T cell receptor beta chains from one sample in a study of T cell repertoires in cytomegalovirus infection. MiXCR was run by TCRdb on the reads, yielding one entry per CDR3 protein. The table shows 550,000 to 700,000 distinct CDR3 sequences, with roughly 42% occurring only once. These receptors are not linked to any known antigen. Sequenced material: cultured PBMCs, taken from culture after CMV antigen stimulation. These receptors were collected from a human donor in good health (CMV status not recorded). Some clones in this sample may be carry-over from other donors' samples. Both conserved end residues are part of each CDR3. The order of the fields is D gene, J gene, clone size, V gene, CDR3 DNA, CDR3 protein. The D gene is left open where the match is weak. Expanded clones get a size class; other rows say once, few or many, or leave the size out.

-,TRBJ1-1,many,TRBV7-2,TGTGCCAGCAGCCCCCGTATGAACACTGAAGCTTTCTTT,CASSPRMNTEAFF
-,TRBJ2-3,few,TRBV7-8,TGTGCCAGCAGCGCGGTAGCGTCGAGCACAGATACGCAGTATTTT,CASSAVASSTDTQYF
-,TRBJ1-3,-,TRBV5-6,TGTGCCAGCAGCTTCGAAGGGGCAGGCCTCTCTGGAAACACCATATATTTT,CASSFEGAGLSGNTIYF
-,TRBJ1-6,-,TRBV6-2/TRBV6-3,TGTGCCAGCAGTTACTCAGGGACTTCACCCCTCCACTTT,CASSYSGTSPLHF
-,TRBJ2-1,-,TRBV7-9,TGTGCCGGGGGGCTAGTGAGCAATGAGCAGTTCTTC,CAGGLVSNEQFF
-,TRBJ1-2,-,TRBV7-2,TGTGCCAGCAGCTTCAGCGTCGCTAACTATGGCTACACCTTC,CASSFSVANYGYTF
TRBD1,TRBJ2-3,-,TRBV7-2,TGTGCCAGCAGCCCAAATAGGGGGCGCCCCCCAGATACGCAGTATTTT,CASSPNRGRPPDTQYF
TRBD2,TRBJ2-5,few,TRBV7-2,TGTGCCAGCAGCCTCGCCAGCGGGGGGGCCCAAGAGACCCAGTACTTC,CASSLASGGAQETQYF
TRBD2,TRBJ2-7,once,TRBV7-2,TGTGCCAGCAACACCCTCGGGCTAGCGGGGAGGGGAGAGCAGTACTTC,CASNTLGLAGRGEQYF
TRBD2,TRBJ2-3,few,TRBV6-2/TRBV6-3,TGTGCCATCAGGGACTACTTCACAGATACGCAGTATTTT,CAIRDYFTDTQYF
-,TRBJ2-3,few,TRBV7-2,TGTGCCAGCAGTCGGGACTCCCCCACAGATACGCAGTATTTT,CASSRDSPTDTQYF
-,TRBJ2-5,-,TRBV11-2,TGTGCCAGCAACGTCCCGGGGGTGGAGACCCAGTACTTC,CASNVPGVETQYF
-,TRBJ2-1,many,TRBV7-2,TGTGCCAGCAGCCTTAGGGCCGGACGAAATGAGCAGTTCTTC,CASSLRAGRNEQFF
TRBD2,TRBJ2-1,few,TRBV6-2/TRBV6-3,TGTGCCAGCACCCAGCGCCTAGCGGACAATGAGCAGTTCTTC,CASTQRLADNEQFF
TRBD1,TRBJ1-1,-,TRBV19,TGTGCCAGTAGTCCCACCCCAGGGGGCGACCTCACTGAAGCTTTCTTT,CASSPTPGGDLTEAFF
TRBD1,TRBJ1-2,-,TRBV29-1,TGCAGCGTTGGGGGACAGGGTTTCGGCTACACCTTC,CSVGGQGFGYTF
-,TRBJ2-3,-,TRBV7-2,TGTGCCAGCAGCTTAGGGGCTAGCGCCCAGGGGGATACGCAGTATTTT,CASSLGASAQGDTQYF
-,TRBJ1-1,many,TRBV7-2,TGTGCCAGCAGCTTAGCGAGGGGTGGGACTGAAGCTTTCTTT,CASSLARGGTEAFF
-,TRBJ1-2,-,TRBV6-2/TRBV6-3,TGTGCCAGCAGTTACCCCACAGGGCCTGGCTACACCTTC,CASSYPTGPGYTF
-,TRBJ1-1,few,TRBV6-5,TGTGCCAGCAGTTTAGACAGCGGTGGGAACACTGAAGCTTTCTTT,CASSLDSGGNTEAFF
-,TRBJ2-3,few,TRBV29-1,TGCAGCGCGGACAGGAGGGGCACAGATACGCAGTATTTT,CSADRRGTDTQYF
TRBD1,TRBJ1-5,-,TRBV6-8,TGTGCCAGCAGGTCCGACAGGGTCAATAGCAATCAGCCCCAGCATTTT,CASRSDRVNSNQPQHF
-,TRBJ2-3,-,TRBV10-2,TGCGCCAGCAGTGATCGAGCGAGGGTCCTCACAGATACGCAGTATTTT,CASSDRARVLTDTQYF
-,TRBJ2-7,-,TRBV7-2,TGTGCCAGCAGCTTGGGTCCGGCAGGGGCCTCCTACGAGCAGTACTTC,CASSLGPAGASYEQYF
-,TRBJ1-5,-,TRBV12-3/TRBV12-4,TGTGCCAGCAGACCAGACAGTCAGCACCAGCATTTT,CASRPDSQHQHF
TRBD1,TRBJ1-3,few,TRBV6-1,TGTGCCAGCAGTGAAGCGACAGGGGCATACACCATATATTTT,CASSEATGAYTIYF
-,TRBJ1-6,-,TRBV23-1,TGCGCCAGCAGTCAATCGGGTGGGGAATATAATTCACCCCTCCACTTT,CASSQSGGEYNSPLHF
-,TRBJ1-1,-,TRBV5-4,TGTGCCAGCAGCCGCGTCACAGAGAACACTGAAGCTTTCTTT,CASSRVTENTEAFF
TRBD1,TRBJ2-1,-,TRBV12-3/TRBV12-4,TGTGCCAGCAGTTTGACAGGGTTTTACTACAATGAGCAGTTCTTC,CASSLTGFYYNEQFF
-,TRBJ1-6,few,TRBV12-3/TRBV12-4,TGTGCCAGCAGGGGGTTTGGCCCCTATTCACCCCTCCACTTT,CASRGFGPYSPLHF
-,TRBJ2-7,-,TRBV11-2,TGTGCCAGCAGCTTTTCTATCCCTAGCGCCCACTACGAGCAGTACTTC,CASSFSIPSAHYEQYF
TRBD2,TRBJ2-3,few,TRBV20-1,TGCAGTGCTAGAGACCTACTAGCGGGGGGCCCAGATACGCAGTATTTT,CSARDLLAGGPDTQYF
-,TRBJ1-1,-,TRBV5-5,TGTGCCAGCAGCTTGGACTTCCGGAACACTGAAGCTTTCTTT,CASSLDFRNTEAFF
TRBD1,TRBJ2-5,-,TRBV4-3,TGCGCCAGCAGCCAAGATCAGGGGGACCCCAGGTTGGCCCAGTACTTC,CASSQDQGDPRLAQYF
TRBD1,TRBJ2-1,-,TRBV19,TGTGCCAGTAGTATTGCAGGGGGACCCTACAATGAGCAGTTCTTC,CASSIAGGPYNEQFF
-,TRBJ1-3,-,TRBV11-2,TGTGCCAGCAGCTTAGAGAGAGACAGTGCGGACACCATATATTTT,CASSLERDSADTIYF
TRBD2,TRBJ2-5,-,TRBV28,TGTGCCAGCAGTGGGGGGGGACGAGGGCTACGAGAGACCCAGTACTTC,CASSGGGRGLRETQYF
-,TRBJ2-7,few,TRBV7-8,TGTGCCAGCAGCCCCGGCCGGAACAACTACGAGCAGTACTTC,CASSPGRNNYEQYF
-,TRBJ2-2,-,TRBV7-6,TGTGCCAGCAGCTTGAGACCCTTGAACACCGGGGAGCTGTTTTTT,CASSLRPLNTGELFF
-,TRBJ2-3,-,TRBV7-2,TGTGCCAGCAGCGAGACTTGGTATACGCAGTATTTT,CASSETWYTQYF
-,TRBJ2-4,-,TRBV11-2,TGTGCCAGCACCGGACTCAAAAACATTCAGTACTTC,CASTGLKNIQYF
-,TRBJ1-2,-,TRBV12-3/TRBV12-4,TGTGCCAGCAGTTTAGCGCGAGGGCAGGGTAAGGTTGCGGACTATGGCTACACCTTC,CASSLARGQGKVADYGYTF
TRBD2,TRBJ2-7,many,TRBV7-2,TGTGCCAGCAGCCCCAGGACTAGCCCCATCGGCGAGCAGTACTTC,CASSPRTSPIGEQYF
TRBD2,TRBJ2-1,once,TRBV20-1,TGCAGTGCTAGAGACAGAAGCGGGAGGAGGTACAATGAGCAGTTCTTC,CSARDRSGRRYNEQFF
TRBD2,TRBJ2-3,-,TRBV6-1,TGTGCCAGCAGTGAAGTGGTTTCTGGGGGGGGTATAGCGGATACGCAGTATTTT,CASSEVVSGGGIADTQYF
TRBD1,TRBJ1-1,many,TRBV7-2,TGTGCCAGCAGAGGGGACAGCTCGGGGACTGAAGCTTTCTTT,CASRGDSSGTEAFF
-,TRBJ2-3,-,TRBV9,TGTGCCAGCAGCATCGCTAGCGGCACAGATACGCAGTATTTT,CASSIASGTDTQYF
TRBD1,TRBJ2-2,-,TRBV29-1,TGCAGCGTTGAAGTTTGGGACAGGGGGGACACCGGGGAGCTGTTTTTT,CSVEVWDRGDTGELFF
TRBD2,TRBJ2-7,few,TRBV7-2,TGTGCCAGCAGCTTAGTGGGTAGCGGGACTAACGAGCAGTACTTC,CASSLVGSGTNEQYF
-,TRBJ2-1,few,TRBV9,TGTGCCAGCAGCCTCTCGGGCCACTACAATGAGCAGTTCTTC,CASSLSGHYNEQFF
TRBD1,TRBJ1-1,-,TRBV28,TGTGCCAGCAGTATAAAGGACAGGGAGAATTTTAACACTGAAGCTTTCTTT,CASSIKDRENFNTEAFF
TRBD1,TRBJ1-1,-,TRBV2,TGTGCCAGCAGTGGAGGGACAGGGGGGAACACTGAAGCTTTCTTT,CASSGGTGGNTEAFF
TRBD1,TRBJ2-7,few,TRBV5-5,TGTGCCAGCAGCTACCGACAGGGGCAAATACTACGAGAGCAGTACTTC,CASSYRQGQILREQYF
-,TRBJ2-1,few,TRBV28,TGTGCCAGCAGTTTATTGACGGGAGAGGCCTACAATGAGCAGTTCTTC,CASSLLTGEAYNEQFF
-,TRBJ1-4,-,TRBV19,TGTGCCAGTAGAATGGACAGTTATGAAAAACTGTTTTTT,CASRMDSYEKLFF
TRBD1,TRBJ1-5,few,TRBV7-2,TGTGCCAGCAGCTCTACAGGGGTCATCAATCAGCCCCAGCATTTT,CASSSTGVINQPQHF
TRBD1,TRBJ2-3,-,TRBV28,TGTGCCAGCCCTGCTACAGGGGGCAATACAGATACGCAGTATTTT,CASPATGGNTDTQYF
-,TRBJ1-6,-,TRBV7-6,TGTGCCAGCAGCTCGCAGGGGTCCTATAATTCACCCCTCCACTTT,CASSSQGSYNSPLHF
TRBD1,TRBJ2-7,-,TRBV5-1,TGCGCCAGCAGCCCAGGGACAGGGGGCGCCTTGGGGGCCTACGAGCAGTACTTC,CASSPGTGGALGAYEQYF